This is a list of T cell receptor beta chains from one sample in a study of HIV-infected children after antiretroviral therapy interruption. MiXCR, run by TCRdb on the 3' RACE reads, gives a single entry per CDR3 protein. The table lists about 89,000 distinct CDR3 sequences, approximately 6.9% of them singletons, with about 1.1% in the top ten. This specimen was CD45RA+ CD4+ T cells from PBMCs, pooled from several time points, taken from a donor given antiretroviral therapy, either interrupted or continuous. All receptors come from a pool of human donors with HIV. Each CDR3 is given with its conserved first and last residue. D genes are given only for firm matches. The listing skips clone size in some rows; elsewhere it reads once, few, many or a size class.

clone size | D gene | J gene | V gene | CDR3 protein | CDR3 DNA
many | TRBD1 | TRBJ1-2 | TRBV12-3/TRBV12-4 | CASSLDRENYGYTF | TGTGCCAGCAGTTTGGACAGGGAGAACTATGGCTACACCTTC
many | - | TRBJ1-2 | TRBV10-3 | CAISVDSNYGYTF | TGTGCCATCAGTGTAGACAGCAACTATGGCTACACCTTC
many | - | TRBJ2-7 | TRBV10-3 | CASEPRQGSYEQYF | TGTGCCTCGGAACCTCGGCAGGGGTCCTACGAGCAGTACTTC
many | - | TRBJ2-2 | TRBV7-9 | CASSFGTPNTGELFF | TGTGCCAGCAGCTTCGGGACCCCGAACACCGGGGAGCTGTTTTTT
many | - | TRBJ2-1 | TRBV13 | CASSSRTGAGAEQFF | TGTGCCAGCTCTTCCCGGACTGGGGCGGGGGCTGAGCAGTTCTTC
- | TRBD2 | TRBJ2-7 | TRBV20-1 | CSAQAGANYEQYF | TGCAGTGCTCAAGCGGGGGCGAACTACGAGCAGTACTTC
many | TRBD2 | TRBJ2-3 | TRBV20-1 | CSARLRGSDTQYF | TGCAGTGCTAGATTGCGGGGGTCAGATACGCAGTATTTT
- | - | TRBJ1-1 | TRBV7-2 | CASSSRVVAFF | TGTGCCAGCAGCTCCAGGGTTGTCGCTTTCTTT
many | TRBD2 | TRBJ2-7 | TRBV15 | CATSRDREGYEQYF | TGTGCCACCAGCAGAGATCGGGAGGGGTACGAGCAGTACTTC
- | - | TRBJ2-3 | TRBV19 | CASSRTTSTDTQYF | TGTGCCAGTAGCCGAACGACTAGCACAGATACGCAGTATTTT
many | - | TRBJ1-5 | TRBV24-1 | CATSDNNQLQHF | TGTGCCACCAGTGATAACAATCAGCTCCAGCATTTT
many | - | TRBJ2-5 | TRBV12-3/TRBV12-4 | CASTRGGGTQYF | TGTGCCAGCACTCGGGGAGGGGGGACCCAGTACTTC
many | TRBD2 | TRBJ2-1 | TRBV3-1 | CASSRLAGYNEQFF | TGTGCCAGCAGCCGACTAGCGGGTTACAATGAGCAGTTCTTC
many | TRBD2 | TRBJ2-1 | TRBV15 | CATSRGLAGGREQFF | TGTGCCACCAGCAGAGGGCTAGCGGGGGGGCGAGAGCAGTTCTTC
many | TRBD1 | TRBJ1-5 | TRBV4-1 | CASSSHGDRGQPQHF | TGCGCCAGCAGTTCGCACGGGGACAGGGGACAGCCCCAGCATTTT
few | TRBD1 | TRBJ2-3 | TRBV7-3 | CASTTRGGLVSTDTQYF | TGTGCCAGCACAACAAGAGGGGGCCTTGTTAGCACAGATACGCAGTATTTT
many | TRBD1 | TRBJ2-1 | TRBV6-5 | CASSSGQNNEQFF | TGTGCCAGCAGTTCGGGACAGAACAATGAGCAGTTCTTC
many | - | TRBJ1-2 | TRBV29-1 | CSVEGGVYGYTF | TGCAGCGTTGAAGGGGGTGTCTATGGCTACACCTTC
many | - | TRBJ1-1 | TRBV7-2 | CASSLALSRFPEAFF | TGTGCCAGCAGCTTAGCGCTAAGCCGTTTCCCCGAAGCTTTCTTT
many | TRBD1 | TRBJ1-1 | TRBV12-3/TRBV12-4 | CASRGTRGRGTEAFF | TGTGCCAGCAGAGGAACCAGGGGGCGAGGCACTGAAGCTTTCTTT